A single sample gave rise to the 5 T cell receptor beta chains below, sequenced in a study of identifying expanded T cells in peripheral blood (dated by TCRdb to about 2019). Library method: the immunoSEQ multiplex PCR assay. What TCRdb holds here is the immuneACCESS table cut down to in-frame rearrangements. Part of the clones is not present; checked against another copy, under half of the missing clones reflect an unresolved V gene, and the others are unexplained. Across this sample there are some 91,000 clones, with about 91% seen only once. Around 3.6% of the sample belongs to the ten largest clones. Input material: blood. The origin of the receptors is a person between 18 and 69 years old in good health.

This clone was detected many times. The genes are TRBV30 and TRBJ1-5; D may be TRBD1 (6 bases). This CDR3 has 15 amino acids. V shed 2 bases and J shed 6 bases, with 17 bases lying between them. The germline V gene has CDR1 GTSNPN and CDR2 SVGIG (reference sequence). The CDR3 DNA follows: TGTGCCTGGAGTAGGGCGTCAGGGGACGCTCAGCCCCAGCATTTT. Its translation: CAWSRASGDAQPQHF.

This clone was seen a single time. This sequence joins TRBV7-2 and TRBJ2-2; D unclear. V dropped 6 bases and J dropped 5 bases, with 4 bases sitting between them. The CDR3 length is 11 residues. The germline V gene has CDR1 SGHTA and CDR2 FQGNSA. This chain's CDR3 is CASSSTGELFF. Written as DNA, the CDR3 is TGTGCCAGCAGTTCTACCGGGGAGCTGTTTTTT.

The chain joins TRBV9 to TRBJ1-5; no firm D call. The CDR3 covers 16 residues. Per germline, CDR1 SGDLS and CDR2 YYNGEE. The ends were cut back, 3 bases at V and 3 bases at J, with 16 bases in the middle. CDR3 protein: CASSAGPPRANQPQHF. DNA for the CDR3: TGTGCCAGCAGCGCAGGACCTCCCCGGGCCAATCAGCCCCAGCATTTT.

The chain has TRBV19 and TRBJ1-5; D may be TRBD1 (5 bases). Deletions cut 7 bases from V and 6 bases from J, with 13 bases between. The length of the CDR3 is 13 residues. CDR1 is LNHDA and CDR2 is SQIVND in the germline V gene (reference sequence). The CDR3 DNA sequence: TGTGCCAGTATGGGGGGAAAGGTTCAGCCCCAGCATTTT. Encoded protein: CASMGGKVQPQHF.

Details on this clone: A much bigger clone sits one base away, suggesting this may be a read error. Other DNA sequences from this sample encode an identical CDR3 as well. The J gene is TRBJ2-7, the V gene TRBV5-1; TRBD1 agrees at 11 bases. Germline V gene data show CDR1 as SGHRS and CDR2 as YFSETQ. V lost 4 bases to trimming and J lost 2 bases; unmatched junction nucleotides: 2. This CDR3 spans 14 amino acids. The CDR3 sequence: CASSRTGGTYEQYF. The CDR3, as DNA: TGCGCCAGCAGCCGGACAGGGGGCACCTACGAGCAGTACTTC. The variable domain in full, completed from reference TRBV5-1 and TRBJ2-7, reads KAGVTQTPRYLIKTRGQQVTLSCSPISGHRSVSWYQQTPGQGLQFLFEYFSETQRNKGNFPGRFSGRQFSNSRSEMNVSTLELGDSALYLCASSRTGGTYEQYFGPGTRLTVT.